This T cell receptor beta chain was identified in a study of blood T cell repertoires in COVID-19. Germline CDR1 and CDR2: GTSNPN and SVGIG (reference sequence). The length of the CDR3 is 13 residues. The ends were cut back, 0 bases at V and 4 bases at J, with 9 bases in the middle. Source study methods: By means of reference gene primer amplification, nucleated cell counts were estimated. The protocol was immunoSEQ multiplex PCR, while the TCRdb copy is restricted to in-frame clones and leaves out a portion. V and J calls plus clone size are reproduced from that table; the DNA served to infer D and trimming. The sample shows 60,000 to 70,000 clones, roughly 82% of them seen only once.

Sequenced material: peripheral blood. The sequence was obtained from a human donor in a cohort sampled during active COVID-19. The chain joins TRBV30 to TRBJ1-2; D ambiguous. CDR3 DNA: TGTGCCTGGAGTGTAAACGCGGGCTATGGCTACACCTTC. This encodes CAWSVNAGYGYTF.